The clone carrying this T cell receptor beta chain was picked up a small number of times. Its antigen is currently unknown. The sample is drawn from a study of beta chain features in type 1 diabetes. The study, taken as a whole, reports: TCRB CDR3s from Type 1 diabetes patients were moderately but significantly shorter in all four CD4+ subsets.

V lost 0 bases and J 3 bases, leaving 7 bases between the germline ends. Germline CDR1 reads SGHRS; CDR2 reads YFSETQ. The CDR3 consists of 14 residues. Since all of the isolated RNA was reverse transcribed, expressed TCRB transcripts were what got sequenced. Here immunoSEQ multiplex PCR was the method, and the copy in TCRdb shows in-frame clones only, minus some. The sample includes some 330,000 clones, roughly 12% seen only once; the top ten take about 0.01%. The sequencing sample was made of naive CD4+ T cells from blood. The gene calls are TRBV5-1 and TRBJ1-5, with a possible D match to TRBD1 (5 bases). This TCR was recovered from a woman between 18 and 29 years old with type 1 diabetes. DNA for the CDR3: TGCGCCAGCAGCTTGGGGGGACTCAATCAGCCCCAGCATTTT. It encodes CASSLGGLNQPQHF.